Below, 13 T cell receptor beta chains from the same sample are listed, as sequenced in a study of blood T cell repertoires in COVID-19. Generated by immunoSEQ multiplex PCR, the TCRdb table keeps only in-frame clones and is missing some. The table lists a few hundred thousand clones, more than 75% of them singletons. The sample consisted of peripheral blood. The receptors shown here come from a human donor with acute or convalescent COVID-19. The donor label of this sample is uncertain.

The chain combines TRBV7-8 with TRBJ2-7; TRBD1 agrees at 7 bases. V shed 0 bases and J 0 bases; nucleotides not matched to a gene: 5. The germline V gene encodes CDR1 SGHVS and CDR2 FQNEAQ. The CDR3 runs to 16 residues. CDR3 nucleotide sequence: TGTGCCAGCAGCTTAGCGCGTGGGACAGTCTCCTACGAGCAGTACTTC. Residues: CASSLARGTVSYEQYF.

The genes are TRBV10-3 and TRBJ2-7, with D perhaps TRBD2 (6 bases). V was shortened by 0 bases and J by 2 bases, with 11 bases between the two germline ends. Germline loops: CDR1 ENHRY, CDR2 SYGVKD. This CDR3 region has 15 residues. CDR3: CAISESTSTTYEQYF. The CDR3 nucleotides read TGTGCCATCAGTGAGTCGACTAGTACTACCTACGAGCAGTACTTC.

This clone has only one observation. Different DNA sequences within this sample yield the same CDR3. The rearrangement joins TRBV18 to TRBJ1-1; D is possibly TRBD1 (5 bases). Germline CDR1 is KGHSH and CDR2 is LQKENI. The V end lost 3 bases, the J end lost 0 bases, and 8 bases lay between the germline ends. The CDR3 runs 14 residues. The CDR3 here is CASSPDRMNTEAFF. Here the CDR3 DNA reads TGTGCCAGCTCACCTGACAGAATGAACACTGAAGCTTTCTTT.

The chain uses TRBV5-5 and TRBJ1-1; a possible D gene is TRBD1 (6 bases). Germline values: CDR1 SGHKS, CDR2 YYEKEE (reference sequence). V was trimmed by 3 bases and J by 0 bases, leaving 12 bases between them. The CDR3 has 15 amino acids. The CDR3 nucleotides are TGTGCCAGCAGCTGGGGGCTGGGAATGAACACTGAAGCTTTCTTT. This sequence encodes CASSWGLGMNTEAFF.

The gene calls are TRBV28 and TRBJ2-2; TRBD1 aligns across 11 bases. J gave up 5 bases and V 4 bases, and 15 bases lay outside the gene matches. The CDR3 spans 19 residues. Germline CDR1 reads MDHEN; CDR2 reads SYDVKM. The CDR3 DNA reads as TGTGCCAGCAGTTCTAACGGTGGACAGGGGGCGATTAGGACCGGGGAGCTGTTTTTT. This encodes CASSSNGGQGAIRTGELFF.

The chain is built from TRBV6-1 and TRBJ2-6, with D maybe TRBD1 (5 bases). V shed 1 base and J shed 4 bases, with 8 bases lying between them. Germline V gives CDR1 MNHNS, CDR2 SASEGT. The CDR3 covers 15 residues. Here the CDR3 reads CASSEVGRGANVLTF. The CDR3 DNA sequence: TGTGCCAGCAGTGAAGTGGGGCGGGGGGCCAACGTCCTGACTTTC.

The chain has TRBV18 and TRBJ2-1; D is perhaps TRBD2 (6 bases). The germline CDR1 and CDR2 sequences are KGHSH and LQKENI. V lost 4 bases and J 12 bases, leaving 19 bases between the germline ends. CDR3 size: 14 residues. The CDR3 nucleotides are TGTGCCAGCTCACAAACGGCTCCCTCGGAGGGGCAGTTCTTC. As protein: CASSQTAPSEGQFF. Full variable domain (remainder filled in from reference TRBV18 and TRBJ2-1): NAGVMQNPRHLVRRRGQEARLRCSPMKGHSHVYWYRQLPEEGLKFMVYLQKENIIDESGMPKERFSAEFPKEGPSILRIQQVVRGDSAAYFCASSQTAPSEGQFFGPGTRLTVL.

The rearrangement links TRBV10-2 to TRBJ2-7, with D possibly TRBD2 on 6 matching bases. V was clipped by 0 bases and J by 2 bases, with 11 bases between them. The germline CDR1 and CDR2 sequences are WSHSY and SAAADI. The CDR3 totals 15 residues. This chain's CDR3 is CASSESWGLAYEQYF. CDR3 nucleotide sequence: TGCGCCAGCAGTGAGTCGTGGGGACTGGCCTACGAGCAGTACTTC.

The V gene is TRBV28, the J gene TRBJ1-4; D is perhaps TRBD1 (6 bases). CDR3 length equals 15 residues. CDR1 and CDR2 (germline): MDHEN, SYDVKM. V was cut by 4 bases and J by 3 bases, with 12 bases left in between. Written as DNA, the CDR3 is TGTGCCAGCAGTTCCGAATACAGGGCTAATGAAAAACTGTTTTTT. Its translation is CASSSEYRANEKLFF.

This chain uses TRBV6-5 with TRBJ1-5; 7 nucleotides align to TRBD1. CDR3 length: 15 amino acids. Germline V lookup: CDR1 MNHEY, CDR2 SVGAGI. The ends lost 6 bases at V and 4 bases at J; junction bases unmatched: 9. This CDR3 reads CASRPKGQSNQPQHF. The CDR3 nucleotides are TGTGCCAGCAGACCCAAGGGACAGTCTAATCAGCCCCAGCATTTT.

The J gene is TRBJ1-1, the V gene TRBV10-1, with a possible D match to TRBD1 (5 bases). CDR3 length equals 14 residues. Germline assignment: CDR1 WNHNN and CDR2 SYGVQD (reference sequence). The V end was cut by 6 bases, the J end by 1 base, with 12 bases between. The CDR3 reads CASSRDFSNTEAFF. The CDR3 nucleotides read TGCGCCAGCAGCCGGGACTTTTCGAACACTGAAGCTTTCTTT.

This clone came up a few times. Distinct nucleotide sequences in the sample also encode this CDR3. The chain carries TRBV7-9 and TRBJ1-2; 9 bases align to TRBD1. The CDR3 length is 14 residues. Germline CDR1 and CDR2: SEHNR and FQNEAQ (reference sequence). With V trimmed by 4 bases and J by 1 base, 1 base remained unmatched. CDR3: CASSSTGGNYGYTF. The CDR3 DNA follows: TGTGCCAGCAGCTCGACAGGGGGTAACTATGGCTACACCTTC.

This clone was observed a handful of times. This chain links TRBV5-4 with TRBJ1-2, with D perhaps matching TRBD1 (6 bases). The CDR3 is 13 residues long. CDR1 and CDR2 (germline): SGHNT, YYREEE (reference sequence). Trimming cost V 7 bases and J 4 bases, with 14 bases left between them. CDR3 residues: CASQMDSLYGYTF. CDR3 sequence (DNA): TGTGCCAGCCAGATGGACAGTCTCTATGGCTACACCTTC.